This is a list of T cell receptor beta chains from one sample in a study of cytomegalovirus exposure and HLA in healthy donors. Method: immunoSEQ multiplex PCR; TCRdb's copy keeps in-frame clones and lacks some. The profile covers 90,000 to 100,000 clones, with 76% appearing a single time and around 20% taken by the ten largest. The sequenced material came from PBMCs. These receptors originate from a woman in her sixties or seventies in good health and CMV-seropositive. Each CDR3 is given with its conserved first and last residue. A D gene is named only where the DNA matches it firmly. Clone size appears in some rows only: once, few, many, or a class for an expanded clone.

size,J,D,V,DNA,CDR3
NA,TRBJ1-1,TRBD1,TRBV28,TGTGCCACCCGACAGGGGAGCACTGAAGCTTTCTTT,CATRQGSTEAFF
NA,TRBJ2-1,TRBD1,TRBV7-9,TGTGCCAGCAGCTTGGGACAGACAAATGAGCAGTTCTTC,CASSLGQTNEQFF
NA,TRBJ2-3,TRBD2,TRBV30,TGTGCCACAGCGGGGGGTATCCCAGGGGCTACGCAGTATTTT,CATAGGIPGATQYF
NA,TRBJ2-7,TRBD2,TRBV27,TGTGCCAGCAGTACACTAGCGGGAGGCTCCTACGAGCAGTACTTC,CASSTLAGGSYEQYF
NA,TRBJ2-1,NA,TRBV29-1,TGCAGCGTTGACAGGGTCTCCTACAATGAGCAGTTCTTC,CSVDRVSYNEQFF
NA,TRBJ2-6,NA,TRBV11-2,TGTGCCAGCAGCTTACTTGGTATGAGAGCTGGGGCCAACGTCCTGACTTTC,CASSLLGMRAGANVLTF
NA,TRBJ1-4,NA,TRBV7-9,TGTGCCAGCAGCTCCACTCGGAGGGCGGTTAATGAAAAACTGTTTTTT,CASSSTRRAVNEKLFF
NA,TRBJ2-1,TRBD2,TRBV9,TGTGCCAGCAGCGTAGAAGGTCTAGCGGGAGACAATGAGCAGTTCTTC,CASSVEGLAGDNEQFF
NA,TRBJ2-7,TRBD1,TRBV4-1,TGCGCCAGCAGCCAAGCAACAGGGGGCATCTACGAGCAGTACTTC,CASSQATGGIYEQYF
NA,TRBJ2-1,TRBD2,TRBV5-6,TGTGCCAGCAGCGCAATAGCGGGAGAGTCCTACAATGAGCAGTTCTTC,CASSAIAGESYNEQFF
NA,TRBJ2-5,NA,TRBV5-4,TGTGCCAGCAGCTTGGTTGCTAGCGCTCAAGAGACCCAGTACTTC,CASSLVASAQETQYF
few,TRBJ1-4,NA,TRBV30,TGTGCCTGGAGTGTACGGGGGGCTCGGGAAAAACTGTTTTTT,CAWSVRGAREKLFF
NA,TRBJ1-2,TRBD1,TRBV28,TGTGCCGCCGGACAGGGGAACTATGGCTACACCTTC,CAAGQGNYGYTF
NA,TRBJ2-7,NA,TRBV13,TGTGCCAGCAGCTTAGTGGGGGCGCTAGAGAACGAGCAGTACTTC,CASSLVGALENEQYF
NA,TRBJ2-7,NA,TRBV6-4,TGTGCCAGCAGTGACGGAGGACGGAGGGCTTACGAGCAGTACTTC,CASSDGGRRAYEQYF
NA,TRBJ2-7,NA,TRBV4-1,TGCGCCAGCAGCCATTCCCAAGGGCTTGGGAGGGACAACTACGAGCAGTACTTC,CASSHSQGLGRDNYEQYF
few,TRBJ1-1,TRBD1,TRBV7-9,TGTGCCAGCAGCTCCTGGACGACAGGGACAGGAGCTTTCTTT,CASSSWTTGTGAFF
NA,TRBJ1-5,NA,TRBV11-2,TGTGCCAGCAGCTTAAACAGAAATCAGCCCCAGCATTTT,CASSLNRNQPQHF
NA,TRBJ2-1,NA,TRBV6-5,TGTGCCAGCAGAAAAACAGGGACAAATGAGCAGTTCTTC,CASRKTGTNEQFF
once,TRBJ2-1,TRBD2,TRBV28,TGTGCCAGCAAAGAAGGGGGTAGCGGGAGGGGGGGGTTCTTC,CASKEGGSGRGGFF
NA,TRBJ2-6,TRBD1,TRBV27,TGTGCCAGCAGTTTACAGGGGGCGGGGGCCAACGTCCTGACTTTC,CASSLQGAGANVLTF
NA,TRBJ1-2,TRBD1,TRBV6-5,TGTGCCAGCAGCAATGAAGGGACAGGGAACTATGGCTACACCTTC,CASSNEGTGNYGYTF
NA,TRBJ1-2,TRBD1,TRBV29-1,TGCAGCGTTGAGCAGGGGGCTTCTGGCTATGGCTACACCTTC,CSVEQGASGYGYTF
NA,TRBJ1-5,NA,TRBV7-9,TGTGCCAGCACCGACACAGTTAGCAATCAGCCCCAGCATTTT,CASTDTVSNQPQHF
NA,TRBJ1-3,NA,TRBV4-2,TGTGCCAGCAGCCAAGATCGGGTCAGGGGATCCGGAAACACCATATATTTT,CASSQDRVRGSGNTIYF
NA,TRBJ1-3,NA,TRBV9,TGTGCCAGCAGCGTAGCGAACGGGGCTGGAAACACCATATATTTT,CASSVANGAGNTIYF
NA,TRBJ2-7,NA,TRBV27,TGTGCCAGCAGTTTGAGTTTTGGCAGGGACTACGAGCAGTACTTC,CASSLSFGRDYEQYF
NA,TRBJ2-1,TRBD2,TRBV10-3,TGTGCCATCAGGATGACTAGCGTGTCCTACAATGAGCAGTTCTTC,CAIRMTSVSYNEQFF
NA,TRBJ2-2,NA,TRBV5-4,TGTGCCAGCAGCTTGGGTTCGGTTCCCACCGGGGAGCTGTTTTTT,CASSLGSVPTGELFF
NA,TRBJ2-1,TRBD2,TRBV28,TGTGCCAGCAGTTTGGAGCGGGATCCGTTCTTC,CASSLERDPFF
few,TRBJ1-1,NA,TRBV5-4,TGTGCCAGCAGCGGACCCAGGACAGACACTGAAGCTTTCTTT,CASSGPRTDTEAFF
NA,TRBJ2-7,TRBD1,TRBV27,TGTGCCAGCAGTTTCACCCGAAGGACAGGGCTTTCCTACGAGCAGTACTTC,CASSFTRRTGLSYEQYF
once,TRBJ2-2,NA,TRBV7-9,TGTGCCAGCAGGTTCTCCCCGGGGAACGAGGACACCGGGGAGCTGTTTTTT,CASRFSPGNEDTGELFF
NA,TRBJ2-7,NA,TRBV30,TGTGCCTGGCAGGAAACCCTACCCTACGAGCAGTACTTC,CAWQETLPYEQYF
NA,TRBJ2-2,NA,TRBV4-1,TGCGCCAGCAGCCAAGCGAAGGGAGCGGCACCCGGGGAGCTGTTTTTT,CASSQAKGAAPGELFF
NA,TRBJ2-7,NA,TRBV7-9,TGTGCCAGCAGCCTCACAGGAGACTCTCAGTACTTC,CASSLTGDSQYF
NA,TRBJ2-2,TRBD2,TRBV10-3,TGTGCCATCAGACCGAGCGGGAGGGACACCGGGGAGCTGTTTTTT,CAIRPSGRDTGELFF
NA,TRBJ2-7,NA,TRBV28,TGTGCCAGCAGTCCATCCGGGATTCTCTCCTACGAGCAGTACTTC,CASSPSGILSYEQYF
NA,TRBJ1-2,NA,TRBV7-3,TGTGCCAGCAGCCTAGGTCCAGGGGCAGAAGGCTACACCTTC,CASSLGPGAEGYTF